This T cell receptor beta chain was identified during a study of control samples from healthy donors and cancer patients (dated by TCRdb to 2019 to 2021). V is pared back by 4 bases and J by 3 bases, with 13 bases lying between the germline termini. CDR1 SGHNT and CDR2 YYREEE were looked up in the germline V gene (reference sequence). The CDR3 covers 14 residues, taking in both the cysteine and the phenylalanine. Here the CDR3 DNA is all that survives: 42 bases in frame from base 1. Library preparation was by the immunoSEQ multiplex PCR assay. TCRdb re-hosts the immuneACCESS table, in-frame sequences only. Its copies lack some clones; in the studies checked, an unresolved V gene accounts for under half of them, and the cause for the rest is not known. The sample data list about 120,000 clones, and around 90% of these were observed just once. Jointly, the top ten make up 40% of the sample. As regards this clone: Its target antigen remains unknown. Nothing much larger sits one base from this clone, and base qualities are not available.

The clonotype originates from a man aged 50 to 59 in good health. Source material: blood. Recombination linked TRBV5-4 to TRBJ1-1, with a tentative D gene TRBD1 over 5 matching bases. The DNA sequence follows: TGTGCCAGCAGCCTTACAGGAGGGGACACTGAAGCTTTCTTT. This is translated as CASSLTGGDTEAFF. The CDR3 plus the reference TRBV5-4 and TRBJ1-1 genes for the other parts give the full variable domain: ETGVTQSPTHLIKTRGQQVTLRCSSQSGHNTVSWYQQALGQGPQFIFQYYREEENGRGNFPPRFSGLQFPNYSSELNVNALELDDSALYLCASSLTGGDTEAFFGQGTRLTVV.